This T cell receptor beta chain was sequenced during a study of blood T cell repertoires in COVID-19. Overall study: COVID-19 samples, acute and convalescent, were from the United States, Italy and Spain.

Methods used by the authors: Reference gene primers were amplified, and this amplification served to estimate nucleated cell counts. The assay was immunoSEQ multiplex PCR, and TCRdb's table has in-frame clones only and misses some. That table gives V, J and clone size, and the DNA gave D and trimming. Among around 200,000 clones, around 86% were seen once, and the ten largest hold 7%. Germline trimming cut 1 base from V and 6 bases from J; bases unmatched to any gene: 4. Germline loops: CDR1 SGHTA, CDR2 FQGNSA. The CDR3 extends over 14 amino acids. Source material: peripheral blood. The gene calls are TRBV7-2 and TRBJ2-7; 9 bases are shared with TRBD1. The source is a woman at least 80 years old in a cohort sampled during active or convalescent COVID-19. In DNA, the CDR3 is TGTGCCAGCAGCTTAGTTACGGACAGGGGCGAGCAGTACTTC. Protein product: CASSLVTDRGEQYF.